This T cell receptor beta chain was documented in a study of vaccination effects on CD4 cells after COVID-19. Study conclusions and caveats: Cross-reactivity with common cold coronaviruses was shown by only 1 of 255 vaccine-induced clones in healthy vaccinees.

About this clone itself: Its antigen is undetermined.

The data were produced by immunoSEQ multiplex PCR, yet TCRdb's version contains in-frame clones alone and is incomplete. The table has 65,000 to 85,000 clones, 80% seen once. Antigen-specific CD4+ T cells were expanded (with viral peptide pools) by the ViraFEST assay ahead of sequencing. When less than 12 days of culture had elapsed, CD4+ T cells were isolated. Nucleocapsid antibody tests were negative, and the vaccine recipients had no prior SARS-CoV-2 infection. Each well held two million PBMC cultured with around 9.4 ug/ml peptides and roughly 9.7 IU/ml IL-2. The V gene's germline CDR1 is SGHKS and CDR2 YYEKEE (reference sequence). Trimming stripped 4 bases from V and 1 base from J, with 12 bases between. The CDR3 is 15 amino acids.

The TCR sequence derives from a human donor who received a COVID-19 vaccine. The specimen comprised CD4+ T cells from PBMCs cultured with SARS-CoV-2 spike peptides, sampled before COVID-19 vaccination. The chain carries TRBV5-5 and TRBJ1-5; D is ambiguous. The CDR3 DNA follows: TGTGCCAGCAGCGCGGACCCGTCGAGCAATCAGCCCCAGCATTTT. Translating it yields CASSADPSSNQPQHF.